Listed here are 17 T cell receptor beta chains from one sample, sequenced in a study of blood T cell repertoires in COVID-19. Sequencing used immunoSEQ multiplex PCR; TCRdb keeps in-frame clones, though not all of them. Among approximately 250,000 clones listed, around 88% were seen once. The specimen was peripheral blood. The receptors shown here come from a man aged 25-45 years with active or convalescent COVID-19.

The chain's CDR3 is CASSIGLDVTLALKRNQPQHF. The CDR3 coding sequence is TGTGCCAGTAGTATTGGGCTGGATGTGACACTCGCCCTCAAACGAAATCAGCCCCAGCATTTT. The chain uses TRBV19 and TRBJ1-5, with unresolved D. V gave up 3 bases and J gave up 4 bases, with 31 bases separating them. There are 21 residues in the CDR3. Germline CDR1 LNHDA, CDR2 SQIVND (reference sequence).

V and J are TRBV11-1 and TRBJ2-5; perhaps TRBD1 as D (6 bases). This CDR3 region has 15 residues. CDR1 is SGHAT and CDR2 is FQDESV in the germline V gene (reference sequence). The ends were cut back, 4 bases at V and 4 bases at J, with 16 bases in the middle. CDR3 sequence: CASSSGTPVGETQYF. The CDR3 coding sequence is TGTGCCAGCAGCTCCGGGACACCGGTTGGAGAGACCCAGTACTTC.

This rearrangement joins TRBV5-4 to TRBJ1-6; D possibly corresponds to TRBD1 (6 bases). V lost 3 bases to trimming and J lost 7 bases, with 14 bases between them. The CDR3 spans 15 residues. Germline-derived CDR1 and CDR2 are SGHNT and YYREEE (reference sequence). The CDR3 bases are TGTGCCAGCAGCTCCGTGGGGACACTCAATTCACCCCTCCACTTT. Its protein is CASSSVGTLNSPLHF.

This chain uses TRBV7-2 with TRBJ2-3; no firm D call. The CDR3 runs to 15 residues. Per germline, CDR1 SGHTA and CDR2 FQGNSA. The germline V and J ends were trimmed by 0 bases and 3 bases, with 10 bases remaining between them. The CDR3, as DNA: TGTGCCAGCAGCTTAGCCCTAGGTGTAACAGATACGCAGTATTTT. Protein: CASSLALGVTDTQYF.

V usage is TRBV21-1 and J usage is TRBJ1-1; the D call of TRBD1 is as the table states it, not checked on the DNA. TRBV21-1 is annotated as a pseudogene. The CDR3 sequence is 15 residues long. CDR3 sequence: CASSKNRGGGTEAFF. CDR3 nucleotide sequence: TGTGCCAGCAGCAAAAACAGGGGGGGTGGCACTGAAGCTTTCTTT.

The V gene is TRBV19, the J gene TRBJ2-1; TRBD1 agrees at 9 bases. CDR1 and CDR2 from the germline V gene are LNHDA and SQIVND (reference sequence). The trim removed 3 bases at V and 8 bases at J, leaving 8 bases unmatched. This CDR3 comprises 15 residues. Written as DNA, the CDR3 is TGTGCCAGTAGTATCTGGGGACAGGGCCGAGATGAGCAGTTCTTC. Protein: CASSIWGQGRDEQFF.

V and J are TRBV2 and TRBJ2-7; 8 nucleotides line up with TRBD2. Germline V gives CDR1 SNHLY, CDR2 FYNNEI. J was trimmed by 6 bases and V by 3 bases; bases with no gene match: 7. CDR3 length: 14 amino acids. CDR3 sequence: CASSEGLGGFEQYF. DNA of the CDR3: TGTGCCAGCAGTGAGGGACTAGGAGGGTTCGAGCAGTACTTC.

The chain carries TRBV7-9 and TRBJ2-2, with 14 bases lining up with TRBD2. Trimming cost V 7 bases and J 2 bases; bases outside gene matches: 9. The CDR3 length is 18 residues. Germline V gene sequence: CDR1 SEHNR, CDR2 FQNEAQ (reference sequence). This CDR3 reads CASIPVGLAGGNTGELFF. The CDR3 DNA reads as TGTGCCAGCATCCCAGTCGGACTAGCGGGGGGCAACACCGGGGAGCTGTTTTTT.

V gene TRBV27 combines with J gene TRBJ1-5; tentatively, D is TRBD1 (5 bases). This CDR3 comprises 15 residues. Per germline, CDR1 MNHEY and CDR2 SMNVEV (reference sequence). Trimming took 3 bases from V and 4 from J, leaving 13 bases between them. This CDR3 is CASSLAGRRNQPQHF. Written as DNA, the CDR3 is TGTGCCAGCAGTTTGGCGGGGCGACGTAATCAGCCCCAGCATTTT.

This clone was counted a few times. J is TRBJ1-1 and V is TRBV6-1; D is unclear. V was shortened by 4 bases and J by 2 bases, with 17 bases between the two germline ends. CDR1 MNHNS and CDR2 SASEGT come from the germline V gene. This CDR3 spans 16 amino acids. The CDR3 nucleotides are TGTGCCAGCAGTGTCCCTATTGGGAGCCTAAACACTGAAGCTTTCTTT. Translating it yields CASSVPIGSLNTEAFF.

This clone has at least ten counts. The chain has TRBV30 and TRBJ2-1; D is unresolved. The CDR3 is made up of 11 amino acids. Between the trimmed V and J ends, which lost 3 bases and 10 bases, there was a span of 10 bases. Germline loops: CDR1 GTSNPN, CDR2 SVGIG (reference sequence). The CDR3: CAWRSYGEQFF. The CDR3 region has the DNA TGTGCCTGGAGGTCCTACGGGGAGCAGTTCTTC.

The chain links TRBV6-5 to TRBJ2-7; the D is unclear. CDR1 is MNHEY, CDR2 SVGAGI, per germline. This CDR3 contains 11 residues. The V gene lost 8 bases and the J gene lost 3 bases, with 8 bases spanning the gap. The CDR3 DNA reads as TGTGCCAGCTCCCTCTTCTACGAGCAGTACTTC. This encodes CASSLFYEQYF.

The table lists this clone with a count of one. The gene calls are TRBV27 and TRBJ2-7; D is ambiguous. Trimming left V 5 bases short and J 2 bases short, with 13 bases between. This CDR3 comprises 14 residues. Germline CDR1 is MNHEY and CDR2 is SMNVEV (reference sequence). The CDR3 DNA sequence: TGTGCCAGCAGTCCTCTCTCAAGCGCCTACGAGCAGTACTTC. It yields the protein CASSPLSSAYEQYF.

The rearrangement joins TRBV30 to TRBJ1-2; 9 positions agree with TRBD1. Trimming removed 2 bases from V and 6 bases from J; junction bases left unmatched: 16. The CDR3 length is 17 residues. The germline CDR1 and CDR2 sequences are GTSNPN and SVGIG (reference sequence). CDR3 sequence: CAWSQPPPGQGKHGYTF. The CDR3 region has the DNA TGTGCCTGGAGTCAACCCCCTCCGGGACAGGGAAAGCATGGCTACACCTTC. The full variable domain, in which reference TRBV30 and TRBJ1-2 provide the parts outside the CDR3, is SQTIHQWPATLVQPVGSPLSLECTVEGTSNPNLYWYRQAAGRGLQLLFYSVGIGQISSEVPQNLSASRPQDRQFILSSKKLLLSDSGFYLCAWSQPPPGQGKHGYTFGSGTRLTVV.

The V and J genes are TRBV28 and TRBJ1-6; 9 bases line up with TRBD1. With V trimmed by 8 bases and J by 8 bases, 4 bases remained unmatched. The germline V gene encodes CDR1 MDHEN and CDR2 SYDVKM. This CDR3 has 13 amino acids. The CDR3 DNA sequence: TGTGCCAGCGGGACAGGGCTGGATTCACCCCTCCACTTT. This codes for CASGTGLDSPLHF.

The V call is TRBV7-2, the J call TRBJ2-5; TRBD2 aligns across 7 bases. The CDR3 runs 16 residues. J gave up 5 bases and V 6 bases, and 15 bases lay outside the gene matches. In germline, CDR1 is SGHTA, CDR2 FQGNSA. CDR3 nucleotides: TGTGCCAGCAGTGAGACTTTTGCGGGGGTCGGGGAGACCCAGTACTTC. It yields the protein CASSETFAGVGETQYF.

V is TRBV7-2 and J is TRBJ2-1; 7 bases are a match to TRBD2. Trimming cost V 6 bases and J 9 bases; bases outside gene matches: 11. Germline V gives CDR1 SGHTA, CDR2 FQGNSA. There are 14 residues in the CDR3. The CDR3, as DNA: TGTGCCAGCAGTCTCGCGCGGGAGCTGGGTGAGCAGTTCTTC. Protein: CASSLARELGEQFF.